Shown below are 32 T cell receptor beta chains from a single sample sequenced in a study of blood T cells in healthy people across ages. Alongside a J-beta primer mix, a sample-barcoded 5' primer served in a second PCR lasting about 6 to 12 cycles. Each CDR3 protein gets one entry after TCRdb re-called the 5' RACE reads with MiXCR. The table includes 700,000 to 850,000 distinct CDR3 sequences, approximately 55% detected once. The sample was blood. The origin of the receptors is an elderly man in good health.

This chain links TRBV12-3 or TRBV12-4 with TRBJ2-5; D gene unclear. Between the trimmed V and J ends, which lost 0 bases and 11 bases, there was a span of 13 bases. The CDR3 runs to 13 residues. CDR3 sequence reads: CASSLAVRNEQYF. CDR3 nucleotides: TGTGCCAGCAGTTTAGCGGTACGGAATGAGCAGTACTTC.

A few counts support this clonotype. The gene calls are TRBV7-2 and TRBJ2-2; D is possibly TRBD1 (6 bases). Germline values: CDR1 SGHTA, CDR2 FQGNSA. V gave up 5 bases and J gave up 6 bases, with 22 bases separating them. This CDR3 contains 17 residues. CDR3: CASSPLIGGGFAGELFF. CDR3 DNA: TGTGCCAGCAGCCCACTAATTGGGGGCGGGTTCGCCGGGGAGCTGTTTTTT. The whole variable domain, filled in from reference TRBV7-2 and TRBJ2-2, reads GAGVSQSPSNKVTEKGKDVELRCDPISGHTALYWYRQSLGQGLEFLIYFQGNSAPDKSGLPSDRFSAERTGGSVSTLTIQRTQQEDSAVYLCASSPLIGGGFAGELFFGEGSRLTVL.

The chain links TRBV10-3 to TRBJ2-1; perhaps D is TRBD1 or TRBD2 (5 bases each). The CDR3 has 16 amino acids. The V gene's germline CDR1 is ENHRY and CDR2 SYGVKD. V lost 3 bases and J 6 bases, leaving 18 bases between the germline ends. The DNA of the CDR3 is TGTGCCATCAGTGAACCCGGGACCCGGATCGGCAATGAGCAGTTCTTC. It specifies CAISEPGTRIGNEQFF.

This clonotype was observed a handful of times. The CDR3, as DNA: TGCAGTAAAGCGGGGGATACGCAGTATTTT. Amino acids: CSKAGDTQYF. The chain combines TRBV20-1 with TRBJ2-3; 7 nucleotides align to TRBD2. V shed 8 bases, J shed 6 bases, and the junction held 2 bases outside the gene matches. CDR1 and CDR2 from the germline V gene are DFQATT and SNEGSKA (reference sequence). This CDR3 is built from 10 residues.

This clonotype was recorded a few times. The chain couples TRBV20-1 to TRBJ2-1; 11 positions agree with TRBD2. The CDR3 is made up of 14 amino acids. Trimming cost V 6 bases and J 3 bases; bases outside gene matches: 4. Germline assignment: CDR1 DFQATT and CDR2 SNEGSKA (reference sequence). The DNA of the CDR3 is TGCAGTGCACCAACTAGCGGGAGCTACAATGAGCAGTTCTTC. Its protein product is CSAPTSGSYNEQFF.

The genes are TRBV6-1 and TRBJ1-2; perhaps TRBD1 as D (6 bases). The CDR3 is 15 residues long. Germline-derived CDR1 and CDR2 are MNHNS and SASEGT. Trimming pared 5 bases from V and 8 bases from J, leaving 21 bases between. The CDR3 here is CASSPRDTSSGGYTF. DNA of the CDR3: TGTGCCAGCAGTCCCAGGGACACCTCTTCAGGAGGCTACACCTTC.

This clonotype has just a few counts. The chain links TRBV29-1 to TRBJ2-7; weak D call: TRBD1 (6 bases). Germline values: CDR1 SQVTM, CDR2 ANQGSEA. The V end was cut by 0 bases, the J end by 0 bases, with 12 bases between. The CDR3 consists of 15 residues. The CDR3 DNA follows: TGCAGCGTTGAAGAAGGGACACGGAGCTCCTACGAGCAGTACTTC. This gives the protein CSVEEGTRSSYEQYF.

The rearrangement uses TRBV7-8 and TRBJ2-4; possible D gene TRBD1, 6 bases. CDR1 is SGHVS, CDR2 FQNEAQ, per germline. The CDR3 has 13 amino acids. With 5 bases removed from V and 14 bases from J, the gap between germline ends came to 19 bases. The DNA for the CDR3 is TGTGCCAGCAGCCCAATGGACAGAACGGGGAAGTACTTC. Translated: CASSPMDRTGKYF.

V is TRBV6-1 and J is TRBJ1-1; D uncertain. Trimming took 2 bases from V and 4 from J, leaving 14 bases between them. CDR3 length: 15 amino acids. CDR1 MNHNS and CDR2 SASEGT come from the germline V gene. This CDR3 reads CASSERSPGITEAFF. The CDR3 bases are TGTGCCAGCAGTGAAAGGAGTCCGGGAATCACTGAAGCTTTCTTT.

This rearrangement joins TRBV6-1 to TRBJ2-4; TRBD2 agrees at 8 bases. The better agreement between TRBJ2-7 and the DNA end casts doubt on the J call. In germline, CDR1 is MNHNS, CDR2 SASEGT. The CDR3 covers 14 residues. The CDR3 region is CASKTGRAPYEQYF. The CDR3 coding sequence is TGTGCCAGCAAAACCGGGAGGGCCCCCTACGAGCAGTACTTC.

The chain carries TRBV27 and TRBJ2-5; D not certain. This CDR3 comprises 11 residues. V lost 4 bases and J 5 bases, leaving 5 bases between the germline ends. Germline CDR1 and CDR2: MNHEY and SMNVEV (reference sequence). This CDR3 reads CASSSMETQYF. For the CDR3, the DNA is TGTGCCAGCAGTTCGATGGAGACCCAGTACTTC.

The chain has TRBV27 and TRBJ2-1; TRBD2 agrees at 8 bases. This CDR3 has 15 amino acids. Germline CDR1 reads MNHEY; CDR2 reads SMNVEV (reference sequence). The trim removed 6 bases at V and 6 bases at J, leaving 10 bases unmatched. The CDR3 is CASRSEGLGSNEQFF. The CDR3 nucleotides read TGTGCCAGCAGATCAGAGGGACTAGGAAGCAATGAGCAGTTCTTC.

The chain has TRBV20-1 and TRBJ2-1, with D tentatively TRBD1 (5 bases). The germline V gene encodes CDR1 DFQATT and CDR2 SNEGSKA (reference sequence). This CDR3 is built from 14 residues. V was pared by 3 bases and J by 7 bases, with 16 bases between. In DNA, the CDR3 is TGCAGTGCTAGGGGATGGGGCAGGGCGAATGAGCAGTTCTTC. Translating gives CSARGWGRANEQFF.

Only a few counts were recorded for this clonotype. V is TRBV29-1 and J is TRBJ1-2; TRBD1 is a possible D gene (5 bases). Germline loops: CDR1 SQVTM, CDR2 ANQGSEA. The CDR3 has 12 amino acids. V was shortened by 3 bases and J by 7 bases, with 12 bases between the two germline ends. The CDR3 reads CSVEGLGGGYTF. The CDR3 DNA follows: TGCAGCGTTGAGGGACTTGGTGGTGGCTACACCTTC.

V usage is TRBV7-2 and J usage is TRBJ2-1, with TRBD2 matching over 9 bases. CDR1 SGHTA and CDR2 FQGNSA come from the germline V gene. Losses at the gene ends were 5 bases for V and 7 bases for J; bases not matched to a gene: 15. The length of the CDR3 is 17 residues. CDR3 protein: CASSPWRGSGSINEQFF. The CDR3, as DNA: TGTGCCAGCAGCCCCTGGAGGGGTAGCGGGAGTATAAATGAGCAGTTCTTC.

Comment on this clonotype: Germline is not matched at one junction end, which may reflect a read error. The V call is TRBV4-1, the J call TRBJ1-4; D ambiguous. The CDR3 has 16 residues. The germline CDR1 and CDR2 sequences are MGHRA and YSYEKL. DNA for the CDR3: TGCGCCGGCAGCCAAGAGGCACAGTTACCTAATGAAAAACTGTTTTTT. Its translation is CAGSQEAQLPNEKLFF.

This rearrangement joins TRBV9 to TRBJ1-2; D is possibly TRBD1 (5 bases). CDR1 SGDLS and CDR2 YYNGEE come from the germline V gene. The CDR3 is 13 residues long. Trimming cost V 4 bases and J 6 bases, with 13 bases left between them. In nucleotides, the CDR3 is TGTGCCAGCAGCCGAACAGGACTTGATGGCTACACCTTC. It encodes CASSRTGLDGYTF.

The rearrangement joins TRBV20-1 to TRBJ2-4, with 8 bases that match TRBD2. Germline CDR1 and CDR2: DFQATT and SNEGSKA (reference sequence). This CDR3 has 14 residues. With V trimmed by 6 bases and J by 2 bases, 6 bases remained unmatched. The CDR3 DNA reads as TGCAGTGCATCCGGGGGGGTTACCAAAAACATTCAGTACTTC. As protein: CSASGGVTKNIQYF.

The chain employs TRBV6-6 and TRBJ2-1; TRBD2 matches 12 bases. Losses at the gene ends were 5 bases for V and 3 bases for J; bases not matched to a gene: 8. The germline gives CDR1 MNHNY, CDR2 SVGAGI (reference sequence). This CDR3 spans 17 amino acids. The CDR3 protein is CASSRTLAGGLYNEQFF. DNA for the CDR3: TGTGCCAGCAGTCGAACTCTAGCGGGAGGGCTCTACAATGAGCAGTTCTTC.

V usage is TRBV29-1 and J usage is TRBJ2-5; TRBD2 matches 10 bases. After removal of 4 bases from V and 9 bases from J, the junction contained 8 bases not matched to a gene. The CDR3 sequence is 13 residues long. CDR1 is SQVTM, CDR2 ANQGSEA, per germline. DNA of the CDR3: TGCAGCGTTGTACTAGCGGGGCAAGGGGCCCAGTACTTC. Translation gives CSVVLAGQGAQYF.

This clonotype was detected only a few times. The J gene is TRBJ2-5, the V gene TRBV28; TRBD1 matches at 7 bases. The CDR3 consists of 14 residues. Germline loops: CDR1 MDHEN, CDR2 SYDVKM. Losses at the gene ends were 10 bases for V and 1 base for J; bases not matched to a gene: 9. CDR3: CATSMTGTQETQYF. CDR3 coding DNA: TGTGCCACCTCGATGACAGGGACCCAAGAGACCCAGTACTTC.

This clonotype was recorded a few times. This chain uses TRBV20-1 with TRBJ1-5, with D perhaps matching TRBD1 (6 bases). This CDR3 is built from 14 residues. CDR1 is DFQATT, CDR2 SNEGSKA, per germline (reference sequence). The germline V and J ends were trimmed by 4 bases and 3 bases, with 13 bases remaining between them. The CDR3 reads CSANREYDNQPQHF. CDR3 nucleotides: TGCAGTGCTAACAGGGAATACGACAATCAGCCCCAGCATTTT.

About this clonotype itself: This may come from a read error, since a much larger clone is one base off. The gene calls are TRBV4-1 and TRBJ2-5; TRBD1 matches 9 bases. This CDR3 region has 15 residues. The V gene's germline CDR1 is MGHRA and CDR2 YSYEKL. Trimming cost V 5 bases and J 11 bases; bases outside gene matches: 15. CDR3 region: CASSYRQGDDNEQYF. CDR3 sequence (DNA): TGCGCCAGCAGCTATCGACAGGGGGACGACAATGAGCAGTACTTC.

The gene calls are TRBV3-1 and TRBJ1-2; D unclear. Per the germline V gene, CDR1 is LGHDT and CDR2 is YNNKEL (reference sequence). CDR3 length equals 17 residues. Trimming took 3 bases from V and 0 from J, leaving 17 bases between them. The CDR3 loop is CASSHYAVPSPNYGYTF. In DNA, the CDR3 is TGTGCCAGCAGCCATTATGCCGTTCCAAGCCCTAACTATGGCTACACCTTC.

This chain connects TRBV7-9 to TRBJ2-5; 7 bases are a match to TRBD2. V lost 5 bases, J lost 7 bases, and 19 bases stayed unmatched. This CDR3 is 17 amino acids long. The germline V gene has CDR1 SEHNR and CDR2 FQNEAQ (reference sequence). CDR3: CASSPYARDYPNGTQYF. The CDR3 nucleotides are TGTGCCAGCAGCCCGTATGCCCGGGACTACCCTAACGGGACCCAGTACTTC. Combining the CDR3 with reference TRBV7-9 and TRBJ2-5 gives the whole variable domain DTGVSQNPRHKITKRGQNVTFRCDPISEHNRLYWYRQTLGQGPEFLTYFQNEAQLEKSRLLSDRFSAERPKGSFSTLEIQRTEQGDSAMYLCASSPYARDYPNGTQYFGPGTRLLVL.

The sample holds a few counts of this clonotype. The chain carries TRBV29-1 and TRBJ1-2; a weak D match, TRBD1 (5 bases). The CDR3 extends over 12 amino acids. Germline V gene lookup returns CDR1 SQVTM and CDR2 ANQGSEA. The V and J ends lost 6 bases and 3 bases respectively, with 11 bases between them. CDR3 in amino acids: CSVRKGDYGYTF. CDR3 coding DNA: TGCAGCGTACGAAAAGGGGACTATGGCTACACCTTC.

This chain connects TRBV28 to TRBJ2-5; D possibly corresponds to TRBD2 (6 bases). This CDR3 is 13 amino acids long. V gave up 7 bases and J gave up 4 bases, with 13 bases separating them. Germline values: CDR1 MDHEN, CDR2 SYDVKM. The CDR3, as DNA: TGTGCCAGCACCCAGGCGGGGCTAGAGACCCAGTACTTC. It codes for CASTQAGLETQYF.

The CDR3 nucleotides are TGTGCCAGCAGTTTATGGGGACAGGGATGGCTTGACGAGCAGTACTTC. It is translated as CASSLWGQGWLDEQYF. The V and J genes are TRBV12-3 or TRBV12-4 and TRBJ2-5; 9 bases agree with TRBD1. The J call may not be correct, given that the DNA end is closer to TRBJ2-7. The CDR3 has 16 residues.

This clonotype was seen only a few times. The genes are TRBV27 and TRBJ2-7; TRBD2 agrees at 8 bases. V lost 2 bases, J lost 6 bases, and 12 bases stayed unmatched. This CDR3 is 16 amino acids long. Germline V gene sequence: CDR1 MNHEY, CDR2 SMNVEV (reference sequence). The CDR3 DNA reads TGTGCCAGCAGTTTAAGTGTAGCGGGACGGGTTACCGAGCAGTACTTC. The encoded protein is CASSLSVAGRVTEQYF.

The gene calls are TRBV28 and TRBJ2-1, with TRBD1 matching over 10 bases. Per germline, CDR1 MDHEN and CDR2 SYDVKM. This CDR3 is built from 15 residues. Germline trimming cut 4 bases from V and 6 bases from J; bases unmatched to any gene: 6. CDR3 in DNA: TGTGCCAGCAGTTCCGGGACAGGGGACTTCAATGAGCAGTTCTTC. Translating gives CASSSGTGDFNEQFF.

This sequence joins TRBV20-1 and TRBJ1-2, with 8 bases aligning to TRBD1. CDR1 DFQATT and CDR2 SNEGSKA come from the germline V gene (reference sequence). V was pared by 1 base and J by 5 bases, with 9 bases of the junction left unmatched. The CDR3 extends over 15 amino acids. The CDR3: CSARGSGGAGYGYTF. CDR3 coding DNA: TGCAGTGCTAGAGGCTCAGGGGGCGCGGGGTATGGCTACACCTTC.

This clonotype was detected a few times. The chain employs TRBV27 and TRBJ2-7; D might be TRBD2 (7 bases). Trimming left V 7 bases short and J 1 base short, with 11 bases between. Germline CDR1 is MNHEY and CDR2 is SMNVEV (reference sequence). The CDR3 spans 13 residues. The DNA of the CDR3 is TGTGCCAGCAAGGGGGGGGAGTCCTACGAGCAGTACTTC. Amino acids: CASKGGESYEQYF.